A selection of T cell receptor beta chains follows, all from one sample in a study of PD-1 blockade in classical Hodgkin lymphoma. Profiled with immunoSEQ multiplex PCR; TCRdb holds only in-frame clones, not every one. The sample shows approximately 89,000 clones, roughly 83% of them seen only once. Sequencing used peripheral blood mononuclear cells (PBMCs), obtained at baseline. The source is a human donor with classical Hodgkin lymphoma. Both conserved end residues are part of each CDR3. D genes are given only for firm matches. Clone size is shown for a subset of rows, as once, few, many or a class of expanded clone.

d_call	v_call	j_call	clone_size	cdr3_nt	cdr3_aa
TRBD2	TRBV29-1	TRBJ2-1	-	TGCAGCGAAACTAGCGGGGGTTACAATGAGCAGTTCTTC	CSETSGGYNEQFF
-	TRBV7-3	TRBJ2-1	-	TGTGCCAGCAGCCTAATCCCAAACGGGGAGCAGTTCTTC	CASSLIPNGEQFF
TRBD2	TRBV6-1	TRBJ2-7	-	TGTGCCAGCAGTGAACCCTTAGCGGGAGGGCCCTGGGAGCAGTACTTC	CASSEPLAGGPWEQYF
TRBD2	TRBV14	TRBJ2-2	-	TGTGCCAGCAGCCCAGAAGCGGGACCCTTGGGGGAGCTGTTTTTT	CASSPEAGPLGELFF
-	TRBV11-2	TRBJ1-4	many	TGTGCCAGCAGCTTACAGGGTGCGACACTCACATCATGGGAAAAACTGTTTTTT	CASSLQGATLTSWEKLFF
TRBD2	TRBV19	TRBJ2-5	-	TGTGCCAGTAGTATAGTTCTAGCGGGAGGGAAGGGAGAGACCCAGTACTTC	CASSIVLAGGKGETQYF
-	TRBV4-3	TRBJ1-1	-	TGCGCCAGCAGCCAACTGGGGACGGCCCTCACTGAAGCTTTCTTT	CASSQLGTALTEAFF
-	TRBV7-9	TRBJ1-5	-	TGTGCCAGCAGCTTATCAGAGTATAGCAATCAGCCCCAGCATTTT	CASSLSEYSNQPQHF
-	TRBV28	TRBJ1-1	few	TGTGCCAGCAGTTTGGTTCGGAAGAACACTGAAGCTTTCTTT	CASSLVRKNTEAFF
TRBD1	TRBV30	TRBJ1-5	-	TGTGCCTCCGGGACGGGGACAGGGCCCCAGCATTTT	CASGTGTGPQHF